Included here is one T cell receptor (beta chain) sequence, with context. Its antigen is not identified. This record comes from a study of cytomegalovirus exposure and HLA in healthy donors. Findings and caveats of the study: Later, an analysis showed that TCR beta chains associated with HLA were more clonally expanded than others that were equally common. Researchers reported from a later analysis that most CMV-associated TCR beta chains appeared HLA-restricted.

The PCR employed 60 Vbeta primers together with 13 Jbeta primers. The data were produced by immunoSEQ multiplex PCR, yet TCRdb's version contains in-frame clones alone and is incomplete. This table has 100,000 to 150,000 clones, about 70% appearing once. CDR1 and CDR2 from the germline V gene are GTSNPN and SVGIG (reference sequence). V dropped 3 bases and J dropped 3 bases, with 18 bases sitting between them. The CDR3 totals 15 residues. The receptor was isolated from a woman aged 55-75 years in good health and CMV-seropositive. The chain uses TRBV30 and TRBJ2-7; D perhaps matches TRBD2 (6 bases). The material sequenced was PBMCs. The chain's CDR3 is CAWSPYLVAVYEQYF. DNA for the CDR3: TGTGCCTGGAGCCCCTACTTAGTAGCGGTCTACGAGCAGTACTTC.